This T cell receptor (beta chain) stems from a study of shared clonotypes between healthy human individuals. Generated by immunoSEQ multiplex PCR, the TCRdb table keeps only in-frame clones and is missing some. There are 1.6 million or so clones in the sample; 98% occur only once, and approximately 0.4% lies in the top ten. J lost 8 bases, V lost 5 bases, and 9 bases had no gene match. The CDR3 is 15 residues long. The V gene's germline CDR1 is SEHNR and CDR2 FQNEAQ (reference sequence). Sequenced: naive CD4+ T cells sorted from blood. Sample subset: CD45RA+ positively selected. The receptor was derived from a man aged 25 to 40 in good health. The chain carries TRBV7-9 and TRBJ1-4, with 9 bases fitting TRBD1. The CDR3: CASSLWTGEREKLFF. In DNA, the CDR3 is TGTGCCAGCAGCCTCTGGACAGGGGAGAGGGAAAAACTGTTTTTT.